These 27 T cell receptor beta chains share one sample of origin, sequenced in a study of cytomegalovirus exposure and HLA in healthy donors. Primers: 60 Vbeta forward and 13 Jbeta reverse. Assay used: immunoSEQ multiplex PCR; TCRdb lists only in-frame clones, some missing. The table shows over 150,000 clones, with approximately 84% occurring only once. The sample was PBMCs. These receptors came from a woman aged 50 to 60 in good health and CMV-seropositive.

This chain links TRBV7-2 with TRBJ2-3, with 7 bases aligning to TRBD2. CDR3 length equals 16 residues. Trimming removed 0 bases from V and 2 bases from J; junction bases left unmatched: 5. Germline V gene sequence: CDR1 SGHTA, CDR2 FQGNSA. The CDR3 sequence: CASSLASGLFTDTQYF. The CDR3 DNA reads TGTGCCAGCAGCTTAGCTAGCGGGCTCTTCACAGATACGCAGTATTTT.

On this clone itself: At one end, the junction sequence differs from germline, possibly due to a read error. The chain has TRBV4-2 and TRBJ2-4, with D maybe TRBD2 (5 bases). This CDR3 is 17 amino acids long. Germline CDR1 is LGHNA and CDR2 is YNFKEQ. The CDR3 spells CASSQEEAWGKRNSQYF. CDR3 DNA: TGTGCCAGCAGCCAAGAGGAGGCGTGGGGTAAAAGGAACAGTCAGTACTTC.

This clone turned up a few times. The genes are TRBV7-8 and TRBJ1-2; D ambiguous. The CDR3 spans 13 residues. Between the trimmed V and J ends, which lost 5 bases and 4 bases, there was a span of 11 bases. CDR1 is SGHVS, CDR2 FQNEAQ, per germline. The CDR3 DNA follows: TGTGCCAGCAGCGTCGATGGACTCTATGGCTACACCTTC. Translated: CASSVDGLYGYTF. Full variable domain (remainder filled in from reference TRBV7-8 and TRBJ1-2): GAGVSQSPRYKVAKRGQDVALRCDPISGHVSLFWYQQALGQGPEFLTYFQNEAQLDKSGLPSDRFFAERPEGSVSTLKIQRTQQEDSAVYLCASSVDGLYGYTFGSGTRLTVV.

The chain links TRBV7-3 to TRBJ1-1; possible D gene TRBD1, 6 bases. Germline values: CDR1 SGHTA, CDR2 FQGTGA. The V and J ends lost 6 bases and 1 base respectively, with 12 bases between them. CDR3 length: 14 residues. The CDR3 DNA follows: TGTGCCAGCAGATTTTCAGGGGAGAACACTGAAGCTTTCTTT. Translating gives CASRFSGENTEAFF.

The chain combines TRBV27 with TRBJ2-1; 7 bases map to TRBD2. CDR1 and CDR2 from the germline V gene are MNHEY and SMNVEV (reference sequence). Losses at the gene ends were 0 bases for V and 6 bases for J; bases not matched to a gene: 2. The CDR3 covers 14 residues. CDR3 region: CASSLSLAVNEQFF. The DNA for the CDR3 is TGTGCCAGCAGTTTATCCCTAGCGGTCAATGAGCAGTTCTTC.

This clone was seen only a few times. The rearrangement joins TRBV10-1 to TRBJ2-7; TRBD2 matches at 10 bases. With V trimmed by 11 bases and J by 4 bases, 8 bases remained unmatched. This CDR3 spans 13 amino acids. Germline-derived CDR1 and CDR2 are WNHNN and SYGVQD (reference sequence). The CDR3 nucleotides are TGCGCCTGTTCTAGCGGGAGTTCATACGAGCAGTACTTC. Translated: CACSSGSSYEQYF.

The chain combines TRBV29-1 with TRBJ2-5; D is possibly TRBD2 (6 bases). The CDR3 sequence is 12 residues long. Trimming removed 4 bases from V and 5 bases from J, with 11 bases in between. CDR1 and CDR2 (germline): SQVTM, ANQGSEA. The CDR3 nucleotides are TGCAGCGTTGGTATAGGGAGGGAGACCCAGTACTTC. Protein sequence: CSVGIGRETQYF.

The chain uses TRBV6-5 and TRBJ2-1, with 7 bases aligning to TRBD1. The junction had 4 bases not matched to a gene; V was cut back by 4 bases and J by 4 bases. In germline, CDR1 is MNHEY, CDR2 SVGAGI. The length of the CDR3 is 14 residues. The CDR3 coding sequence is TGTGCCAGCAGTTCTTGGGACAGATACAATGAGCAGTTCTTC. Translating it yields CASSSWDRYNEQFF.

This rearrangement joins TRBV19 to TRBJ1-1, with unresolved D. This CDR3 comprises 14 residues. The V end lost 5 bases, the J end lost 5 bases, and 15 bases lay between the germline ends. Per the germline V gene, CDR1 is LNHDA and CDR2 is SQIVND (reference sequence). CDR3 in DNA: TGTGCCAGTAGTTATCCAGCCGGCGGGACTGAAGCTTTCTTT. Its protein is CASSYPAGGTEAFF.

V gene TRBV4-2 combines with J gene TRBJ2-7; TRBD2 might be the D (6 bases). Trimming pared 1 base from V and 2 bases from J, leaving 15 bases between. CDR3 size: 16 residues. The germline V gene encodes CDR1 LGHNA and CDR2 YNFKEQ. CDR3 loop: CASSQVFLARAYEQYF. CDR3 sequence (DNA): TGTGCCAGCAGCCAAGTGTTCCTAGCGCGAGCCTACGAGCAGTACTTC.

The chain has TRBV9 and TRBJ1-2; D perhaps matches TRBD1 (5 bases). The V and J ends lost 4 bases and 2 bases respectively, with 15 bases between them. Germline CDR1 and CDR2: SGDLS and YYNGEE. The CDR3 spans 15 residues. CDR3 amino acids: CASSPQGLLNYGYTF. The CDR3 DNA reads as TGTGCCAGCAGCCCCCAGGGACTGCTGAACTATGGCTACACCTTC.

A note on this clone: A read error may produce the germline difference seen at one junction end. CDR3 loop: CASSLDVSSYNEQFF. The CDR3 DNA follows: TGTGCCAGTAGTCTAGACGTCAGCTCCTACAATGAGCAGTTCTTC. The J gene is TRBJ2-1, the V gene TRBV19; D not certain. The CDR3 consists of 15 residues. CDR1 and CDR2 from the germline V gene are LNHDA and SQIVND (reference sequence).

Comment on this clone: Mismatch with germline at one junction end may stem from a read error. The chain recombines TRBV2 with TRBJ2-3; maybe TRBD1 (6 bases). Germline CDR1 is SNHLY and CDR2 is FYNNEI. The CDR3 is made up of 16 amino acids. The CDR3 loop reads CASSEGAALRSDTRYF. CDR3 DNA sequence: TGTGCCAGCAGTGAGGGGGCGGCCCTGCGATCTGATACGCGGTATTTT.

Concerning this clone itself: At one of its ends the junction is not consistent with the germline gene, which may arise from a read error. V and J are TRBV2 and TRBJ1-1; D call uncertain. The CDR3 extends over 17 amino acids. The germline gives CDR1 SNHLY, CDR2 FYNNEI. CDR3 in DNA: TGTGCTAGCACAAGCAGAAGGCGGCAGACGATGAACACTGAAGCTTTCTTT. It codes for CASTSRRRQTMNTEAFF.

The chain recombines TRBV5-4 with TRBJ2-1, with 9 bases matching TRBD1. The CDR3 runs 14 residues. The V segment lost 4 bases and the J segment 4 bases; nucleotides outside the gene matches: 3. The germline CDR1 and CDR2 sequences are SGHNT and YYREEE (reference sequence). The CDR3 spells CASSEGQGYNEQFF. The CDR3 DNA sequence: TGTGCCAGCAGCGAAGGACAGGGGTACAATGAGCAGTTCTTC.

The chain links TRBV7-6 to TRBJ1-5, with TRBD1 identical over 7 bases. This CDR3 comprises 14 residues. Germline CDR1 SGHVS, CDR2 FNYEAQ. The trim removed 0 bases at V and 6 bases at J, leaving 2 bases unmatched. The CDR3 nucleotides read TGTGCCAGCAGCTTAGCAGGGGGCGGTCAGCCCCAGCATTTT. Translation: CASSLAGGGQPQHF.

The genes are TRBV14 and TRBJ1-1; weak D call: TRBD1 (6 bases). CDR3 size: 12 residues. V lost 4 bases to trimming and J lost 10 bases, with 13 bases between them. CDR1 is SGHDN and CDR2 is FVKESK in the germline V gene. The CDR3 DNA is TGTGCCAGCAGCCCCACAGGGAGGGGAGCTTTCTTT. It is translated as CASSPTGRGAFF.

This rearrangement joins TRBV5-1 to TRBJ2-2, with 10 bases lining up with TRBD2. The CDR3 totals 16 residues. Per germline, CDR1 SGHRS and CDR2 YFSETQ. Trimming took 4 bases from V and 3 from J; bases not matched to a gene: 6. The CDR3 DNA is TGCGCCAGCAGCCCGGGACTAGCGTCATACACCGGGGAGCTGTTTTTT. This sequence encodes CASSPGLASYTGELFF.

This chain links TRBV5-1 with TRBJ2-5; 7 positions agree with TRBD1. CDR1 is SGHRS and CDR2 is YFSETQ in the germline V gene. Trimming cost V 4 bases and J 0 bases; bases outside gene matches: 9. This CDR3 has 16 amino acids. DNA of the CDR3: TGCGCCAGCAGCCTCGTAACAGGGGAGTACCAAGAGACCCAGTACTTC. Translated: CASSLVTGEYQETQYF. The full variable domain, completed using reference TRBV5-1 and TRBJ2-5, is KAGVTQTPRYLIKTRGQQVTLSCSPISGHRSVSWYQQTPGQGLQFLFEYFSETQRNKGNFPGRFSGRQFSNSRSEMNVSTLELGDSALYLCASSLVTGEYQETQYFGPGTRLLVL.

This rearrangement joins TRBV30 to TRBJ1-2; 7 positions agree with TRBD1. Unmatched junction bases numbered 6, after V lost 2 bases and J lost 3 bases. Germline lookup yields CDR1 GTSNPN and CDR2 SVGIG (reference sequence). The CDR3 runs 14 residues. The CDR3 here is CAWSPITGDYGYTF. DNA of the CDR3: TGTGCCTGGAGTCCTATCACAGGGGACTATGGCTACACCTTC.

V usage is TRBV4-3 and J usage is TRBJ2-2, with 11 bases lining up with TRBD2. V dropped 5 bases and J dropped 7; count of bases not matched to a gene: 18. The CDR3 consists of 19 residues. The germline gives CDR1 LGHNA, CDR2 YSLEER. CDR3 nucleotides: TGCGCCAGCAGCGAAATGCTGGGTAGAGGACTAGCGGGCGTCGGGGAGCTGTTTTTT. As protein: CASSEMLGRGLAGVGELFF.

The genes are TRBV28 and TRBJ1-2; D unclear. CDR1 and CDR2 (germline): MDHEN, SYDVKM. The CDR3 has 14 amino acids. Trimming took 5 bases from V and 0 from J, leaving 10 bases between them. The CDR3: CASSVGSSNYGYTF. The CDR3 DNA reads as TGTGCCAGCAGTGTCGGGAGTTCTAACTATGGCTACACCTTC.

This clone was detected only a few times. V gene TRBV29-1 combines with J gene TRBJ2-2; D is ambiguous. CDR1 is SQVTM, CDR2 ANQGSEA, per germline. The ends were cut back, 8 bases at V and 6 bases at J, with 10 bases in the middle. CDR3 length: 11 amino acids. The CDR3 region has the DNA TGCAGCTCCGGGTTCGCCGGGGAGCTGTTTTTT. Its translation is CSSGFAGELFF.

The V gene is TRBV7-2, the J gene TRBJ1-1, with D perhaps matching TRBD1 (5 bases). The CDR3 loop spans 12 amino acids. The germline V and J ends were trimmed by 4 bases and 11 bases, with 14 bases remaining between them. The germline V gene encodes CDR1 SGHTA and CDR2 FQGNSA. Written as DNA, the CDR3 is TGTGCCAGCAGCTCGCAGGGTGGTCGGGCTTTCTTT. It yields the protein CASSSQGGRAFF.

This clone was detected a few times. CDR3 in DNA: TGTGCCAGCTCTGCGGGGGCCTCTGTCTACGAGCAGTACTTC. It encodes CASSAGASVYEQYF. This chain uses TRBV19 with TRBJ2-7; D is possibly TRBD2 (7 bases). The length of the CDR3 is 14 residues. V lost 9 bases, J lost 3 bases, and 18 bases lay in between. Germline V gives CDR1 LNHDA, CDR2 SQIVND (reference sequence).

The chain employs TRBV9 and TRBJ1-2; 7 bases agree with TRBD1. The CDR3 length is 11 residues. V gave up 7 bases and J gave up 4 bases; unmatched junction bases: 1. Germline assignment: CDR1 SGDLS and CDR2 YYNGEE. CDR3 sequence (DNA): TGTGCCAGCCAGGGGGTCTATGGCTACACCTTC. This sequence encodes CASQGVYGYTF.

A few counts support this clone. One junction end does not reproduce the germline sequence, and a read error may be involved. The gene calls are TRBV11-3 and TRBJ2-6; possible D gene TRBD2, 5 bases. This CDR3 spans 13 amino acids. The germline V gene has CDR1 SGHNT and CDR2 YENEEA. CDR3: CASSSPRANGLTF. The CDR3 DNA sequence: TGTGCCAGCAGCTCGCCGAGGGCCAACGGCCTGACTTTC.